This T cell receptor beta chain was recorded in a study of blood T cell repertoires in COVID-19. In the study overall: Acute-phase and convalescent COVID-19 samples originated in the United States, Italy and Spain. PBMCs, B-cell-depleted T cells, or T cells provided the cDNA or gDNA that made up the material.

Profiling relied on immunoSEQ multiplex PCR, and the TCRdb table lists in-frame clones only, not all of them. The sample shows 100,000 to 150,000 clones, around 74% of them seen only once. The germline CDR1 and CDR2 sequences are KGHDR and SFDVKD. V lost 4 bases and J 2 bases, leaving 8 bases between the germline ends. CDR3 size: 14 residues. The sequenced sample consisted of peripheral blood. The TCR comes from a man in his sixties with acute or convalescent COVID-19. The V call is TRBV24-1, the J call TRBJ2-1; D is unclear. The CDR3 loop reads CATSDYSTYNEQFF. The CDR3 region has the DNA TGTGCCACCAGTGACTACAGTACCTACAATGAGCAGTTCTTC.